This TCR beta chain was recovered during a study of beta chain features in type 1 diabetes. Study-wide results and caveats: Sequencing the cDNA could make cells with high TCR expression show up more than they should. Shorter TCRB CDR3s, moderately but significantly so, marked every one of the four CD4+ subsets in Type 1 diabetes patients. Across patients, naive, central memory and Treg TCRB repertoires exhibited apparently greater similarity than was observed across healthy donors.

The ends were cut back, 1 base at V and 2 bases at J, with 15 bases in the middle. CDR1 is GTSNPN, CDR2 SVGIG, per germline (reference sequence). The CDR3 is 16 amino acids. cDNA synthesis used the whole RNA isolate, giving expressed TCRB sequences. The repertoire was sequenced with immunoSEQ multiplex PCR; TCRdb's copy has only in-frame clones and lacks some. The sample includes roughly 150,000 clones, 6.5% to 10% of them seen just once. Based on CD45RO/CCR7/CD25/CD127/CD95/CD27, CD4+ regulatory, stem cell-like memory, naive and central memory cells were sorted. To note about this clone: Its target is unknown.

Sequenced material: central memory CD4+ T cells from blood. The V call is TRBV30, the J call TRBJ1-5; no firm D call. This clonotype was sampled from a woman aged 18-29 years with type 1 diabetes. This CDR3 is CAWSGSLVAGNQPQHF. The CDR3 DNA reads TGTGCCTGGAGTGGGTCGTTGGTGGCGGGCAATCAGCCCCAGCATTTT.